One sample yielded the 22 T cell receptor beta chains listed below, sequenced in a study of cytomegalovirus exposure and HLA in healthy donors. The PCR was carried out with 60 Vbeta primers and 13 Jbeta primers. The method was immunoSEQ multiplex PCR; TCRdb's version includes in-frame clones alone and lacks a portion of them. The table records about 160,000 clones, roughly 82% of them present only once. The sample was PBMCs. These receptor sequences come from a man over 45 in good health and CMV-seropositive.

The table lists this clone with a count of one. The chain recombines TRBV28 with TRBJ1-6; 9 bases line up with TRBD1. V shed 6 bases and J 10 bases; nucleotides not matched to a gene: 13. Looked up from germline, CDR1 is MDHEN and CDR2 is SYDVKM. The CDR3 consists of 16 residues. The CDR3: CASSLNRDRAGSPLHF. CDR3 in DNA: TGTGCCAGCAGCCTAAACCGGGACAGGGCCGGATCACCCCTCCACTTT.

The V gene is TRBV30, the J gene TRBJ1-2; possible D gene TRBD1, 5 bases. Trimming left V 5 bases short and J 8 bases short, with 18 bases between. Germline assignment: CDR1 GTSNPN and CDR2 SVGIG (reference sequence). This CDR3 contains 13 residues. The CDR3 nucleotides are TGTGCCTGGGAACCGGGGGGGTACTCCGGCTACACCTTC. Its protein is CAWEPGGYSGYTF. Full variable domain (missing parts from reference TRBV30 and TRBJ1-2): SQTIHQWPATLVQPVGSPLSLECTVEGTSNPNLYWYRQAAGRGLQLLFYSVGIGQISSEVPQNLSASRPQDRQFILSSKKLLLSDSGFYLCAWEPGGYSGYTFGSGTRLTVV.

V gene TRBV23-1 combines with J gene TRBJ1-5, with a possible D match to TRBD1 (5 bases). TRBV23-1 is labeled an ORF, and its function is uncertain. V dropped 1 base and J dropped 0 bases, with 19 bases sitting between them. CDR3 length equals 19 residues. This CDR3 is CASSQYGRRTNYSNQPQHF. For the CDR3, the DNA is TGCGCCAGCAGTCAATACGGTCGAAGGACAAATTATAGCAATCAGCCCCAGCATTTT.

V gene TRBV6-5 combines with J gene TRBJ1-3; 7 bases are a match to TRBD1. CDR1 is MNHEY, CDR2 SVGAGI, per germline. Trimming took 5 bases from V and 8 from J; bases not matched to a gene: 12. The CDR3 is made up of 15 amino acids. The CDR3: CASSRKTGTRHTIYF. CDR3 DNA: TGTGCCAGCAGTCGTAAGACAGGGACGCGACACACCATATATTTT.

The rearrangement joins TRBV15 to TRBJ1-6, with no clear D. The germline gives CDR1 LNHNV, CDR2 YYDKDF (reference sequence). There are 14 residues in the CDR3. V was shortened by 3 bases and J by 7 bases, with 10 bases between the two germline ends. CDR3 coding DNA: TGTGCCACCAGCAGTCCTCGGGTGAATTCACCCCTCCACTTT. Encoded protein: CATSSPRVNSPLHF.

The rearrangement links TRBV4-2 to TRBJ2-3; 10 bases line up with TRBD2. The CDR3 extends over 14 amino acids. With 3 bases clipped from V and 6 bases from J, the junction kept 3 bases outside the gene matches. Germline lookup yields CDR1 LGHNA and CDR2 YNFKEQ. The CDR3, as DNA: TGTGCCAGCAGCCACGGACTAGCGGCCGATACGCAGTATTTT. The encoded protein is CASSHGLAADTQYF.

This clone was detected once. The chain joins TRBV13 to TRBJ1-4; maybe TRBD1 (5 bases). Trimming cost V 3 bases and J 5 bases, with 16 bases left between them. This CDR3 spans 16 amino acids. The V gene's germline CDR1 is PRHDT and CDR2 FYEKMQ (reference sequence). The CDR3 coding sequence is TGTGCCAGCAGCTTGACCCTTGGGGCTGGGAATGAAAAACTGTTTTTT. Translating gives CASSLTLGAGNEKLFF.

This clone turned up a few times. V usage is TRBV30 and J usage is TRBJ2-3; 12 bases fit TRBD2. The CDR3 has 15 residues. Germline assignment: CDR1 GTSNPN and CDR2 SVGIG (reference sequence). Losses at the gene ends were 3 bases for V and 2 bases for J; bases not matched to a gene: 3. In nucleotides, the CDR3 is TGTGCCTGGAGGAGGACTAGCGGGGTCACAGATACGCAGTATTTT. Protein sequence: CAWRRTSGVTDTQYF. Together with reference TRBV30 and TRBJ2-3, the CDR3 gives the full variable domain: SQTIHQWPATLVQPVGSPLSLECTVEGTSNPNLYWYRQAAGRGLQLLFYSVGIGQISSEVPQNLSASRPQDRQFILSSKKLLLSDSGFYLCAWRRTSGVTDTQYFGPGTRLTVL.

This clone was detected only once. The chain employs TRBV5-4 and TRBJ2-5, with unresolved D. In germline, CDR1 is SGHNT, CDR2 YYREEE (reference sequence). The CDR3 extends over 14 amino acids. Trimming shortened V by 4 bases and J by 8 bases, and 18 bases separated the two germline ends. CDR3 protein: CASSGTKFEETQYF. The CDR3, as DNA: TGTGCCAGCAGCGGTACAAAGTTCGAGGAAACCCAGTACTTC.

The chain combines TRBV29-1 with TRBJ2-1; D perhaps matches TRBD2 (7 bases). Trimming left V 2 bases short and J 0 bases short, with 14 bases between. The CDR3 is 16 amino acids. Germline V gives CDR1 SQVTM, CDR2 ANQGSEA. The CDR3 spells CSVERRGQSSYNEQFF. CDR3 DNA sequence: TGCAGCGTTGAAAGGCGGGGGCAAAGCTCCTACAATGAGCAGTTCTTC.

The rearrangement joins TRBV4-2 to TRBJ2-7; 7 nucleotides align to TRBD1. Per germline, CDR1 LGHNA and CDR2 YNFKEQ. Trimming removed 4 bases from V and 5 bases from J; junction bases left unmatched: 11. The CDR3 length is 15 residues. The CDR3 DNA follows: TGTGCCAGCAGCCCCCTGCTAACAGGGGCCGACGAGCAGTACTTC. The encoded protein is CASSPLLTGADEQYF.

CDR3 sequence (DNA): TGCGCCAGCAGCGACAGGGGATCAAACTATGGCTACACCTTC. This codes for CASSDRGSNYGYTF. The rearrangement uses TRBV4-3 and TRBJ1-2; 8 positions match TRBD1. V lost 5 bases to trimming and J lost 2 bases; unmatched junction nucleotides: 4. Looked up from germline, CDR1 is LGHNA and CDR2 is YSLEER. This CDR3 spans 14 amino acids.

The count of this clone is one. The V gene is TRBV6-6, the J gene TRBJ1-1; 9 bases match TRBD1. The V segment lost 10 bases and the J segment 1 base; nucleotides outside the gene matches: 4. CDR1 and CDR2 from the germline V gene are MNHNY and SVGAGI (reference sequence). This CDR3 spans 13 amino acids. Here the CDR3 DNA reads TGTGCCACTACGGACAGGGGGAACACTGAAGCTTTCTTT. Protein product: CATTDRGNTEAFF.

This rearrangement joins TRBV19 to TRBJ2-2; D might be TRBD2 (6 bases). The CDR3 is 16 residues long. In germline, CDR1 is LNHDA, CDR2 SQIVND (reference sequence). Trimming took off 6 bases at V and 1 base at J, with 15 bases between the two ends. The CDR3 reads CASSRDPGGNTGELFF. In nucleotides, the CDR3 is TGTGCCAGTAGCAGGGACCCCGGGGGGAACACCGGGGAGCTGTTTTTT. Supplemented by reference TRBV19 and TRBJ2-2, the full variable domain reads DGGITQSPKYLFRKEGQNVTLSCEQNLNHDAMYWYRQDPGQGLRLIYYSQIVNDFQKGDIAEGYSVSREKKESFPLTVTSAQKNPTAFYLCASSRDPGGNTGELFFGEGSRLTVL.

The rearrangement joins TRBV7-2 to TRBJ2-2; 8 bases are a match to TRBD2. CDR1 SGHTA and CDR2 FQGNSA come from the germline V gene. There are 16 residues in the CDR3. Trimming at V came to 5 bases and at J to 6 bases, leaving 11 bases not matched to a gene. Here the CDR3 reads CASSLGGAGEAGELFF. CDR3 bases: TGTGCCAGCAGCCTCGGGGGAGCGGGGGAGGCCGGGGAGCTGTTTTTT.

This chain uses TRBV7-3 with TRBJ1-6, with 7 bases aligning to TRBD1. Germline CDR1 is SGHTA and CDR2 is FQGTGA. The CDR3 is 14 amino acids. The junction had 10 bases not matched to a gene; V was cut back by 5 bases and J by 12 bases. The CDR3 sequence: CASSLGQGEIPLHF. As DNA, the CDR3 is TGTGCCAGCAGCCTGGGGCAGGGGGAGATACCCCTCCACTTT.

J is TRBJ2-5 and V is TRBV5-1; 8 positions agree with TRBD1. Germline CDR1 is SGHRS and CDR2 is YFSETQ. The CDR3 covers 15 residues. V was pared by 2 bases and J by 4 bases, with 7 bases of the junction left unmatched. The CDR3 loop is CASSLTGGTSETQYF. The CDR3 region has the DNA TGCGCCAGCAGCTTAACAGGGGGAACTTCAGAGACCCAGTACTTC. Combining the CDR3 with reference TRBV5-1 and TRBJ2-5 gives the whole variable domain KAGVTQTPRYLIKTRGQQVTLSCSPISGHRSVSWYQQTPGQGLQFLFEYFSETQRNKGNFPGRFSGRQFSNSRSEMNVSTLELGDSALYLCASSLTGGTSETQYFGPGTRLLVL.

The chain uses TRBV28 and TRBJ1-2; the D gene is possibly TRBD1 (6 bases). The V end was cut by 7 bases, the J end by 3 bases, with 21 bases between. This CDR3 is built from 16 residues. The germline CDR1 and CDR2 sequences are MDHEN and SYDVKM. The CDR3 reads CASTFRTVNIDYGYTF. DNA of the CDR3: TGTGCCAGCACTTTTAGGACAGTTAACATTGACTATGGCTACACCTTC.

The chain combines TRBV5-4 with TRBJ2-2; D perhaps matches TRBD2 (6 bases). Trimming pared 2 bases from V and 8 bases from J, leaving 19 bases between. The CDR3 has 16 amino acids. The germline V gene encodes CDR1 SGHNT and CDR2 YYREEE (reference sequence). The CDR3 nucleotides read TGTGCCAGCAGCTTAGGAGGGATAGGTCCACTAGGGGAGCTGTTTTTT. This gives the protein CASSLGGIGPLGELFF.

The V call is TRBV25-1, the J call TRBJ1-6, with unresolved D. Germline V lookup: CDR1 MGHDK, CDR2 SYGVNS. V lost 7 bases, J lost 3 bases, and 16 bases lay in between. The length of the CDR3 is 16 residues. The CDR3 DNA sequence: TGTGCCAGCACCCCCGGAGGGCGGATCTATAATTCACCCCTCCACTTT. The encoded protein is CASTPGGRIYNSPLHF.

The chain recombines TRBV9 with TRBJ2-1; TRBD2 might be the D (6 bases). The germline CDR1 and CDR2 sequences are SGDLS and YYNGEE. Between the trimmed V and J ends, which lost 1 base and 9 bases, there was a span of 17 bases. The CDR3 totals 15 residues. CDR3 protein: CASSVSPSDYGEQFF. For the CDR3, the DNA is TGTGCCAGCAGCGTAAGCCCTAGCGATTACGGTGAGCAGTTCTTC.

The chain couples TRBV18 to TRBJ2-1; a weak D match, TRBD2 (5 bases). Trimming stripped 1 base from V and 6 bases from J, with 16 bases between. The length of the CDR3 is 16 residues. Germline CDR1 reads KGHSH; CDR2 reads LQKENI. CDR3 loop: CASSPQGSGDSNEQFF. CDR3 bases: TGTGCCAGCTCACCACAGGGCAGCGGAGATTCCAATGAGCAGTTCTTC.